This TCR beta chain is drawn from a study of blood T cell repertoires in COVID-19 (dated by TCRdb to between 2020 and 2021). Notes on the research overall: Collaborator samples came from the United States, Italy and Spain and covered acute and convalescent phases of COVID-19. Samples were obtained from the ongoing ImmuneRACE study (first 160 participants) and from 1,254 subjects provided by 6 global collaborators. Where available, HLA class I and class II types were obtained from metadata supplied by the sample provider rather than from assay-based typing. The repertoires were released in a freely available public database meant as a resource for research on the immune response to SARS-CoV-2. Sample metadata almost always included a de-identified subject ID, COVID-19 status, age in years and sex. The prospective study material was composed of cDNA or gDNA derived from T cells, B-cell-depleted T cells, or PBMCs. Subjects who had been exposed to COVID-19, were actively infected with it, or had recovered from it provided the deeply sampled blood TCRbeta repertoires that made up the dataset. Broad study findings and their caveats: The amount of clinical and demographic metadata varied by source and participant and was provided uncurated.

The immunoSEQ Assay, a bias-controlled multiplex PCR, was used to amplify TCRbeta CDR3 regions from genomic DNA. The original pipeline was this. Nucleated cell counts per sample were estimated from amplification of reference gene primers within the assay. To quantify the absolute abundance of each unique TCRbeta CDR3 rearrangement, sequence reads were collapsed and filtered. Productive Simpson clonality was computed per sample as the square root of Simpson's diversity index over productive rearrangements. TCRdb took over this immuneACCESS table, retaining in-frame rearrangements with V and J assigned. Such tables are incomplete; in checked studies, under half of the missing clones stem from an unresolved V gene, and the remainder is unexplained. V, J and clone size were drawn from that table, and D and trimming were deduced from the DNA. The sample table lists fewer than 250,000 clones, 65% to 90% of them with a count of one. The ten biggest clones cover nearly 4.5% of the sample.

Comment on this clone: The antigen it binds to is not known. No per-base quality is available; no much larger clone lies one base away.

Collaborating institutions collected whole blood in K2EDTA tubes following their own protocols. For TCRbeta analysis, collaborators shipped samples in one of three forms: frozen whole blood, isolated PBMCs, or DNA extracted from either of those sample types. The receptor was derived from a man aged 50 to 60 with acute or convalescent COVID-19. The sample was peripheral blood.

The nucleotide sequence reads as follows: TGTGCCAGCAGCTTGAGGCCAGGGGGCTTGAACATTCAGTACTTC. It specifies CASSLRPGGLNIQYF. This receptor chain uses TRBV5-6 and TRBJ2-4; 8 bases in the junction line up with TRBD1. The CDR3 covers 15 residues, taking in both the cysteine and the phenylalanine. Of the read, only the CDR3 DNA is kept; its 45 bases are in frame from base 1. The germline V gene yields SGHDT for CDR1 and YYEEEE for CDR2. Germline trimming: 1 base from V, 7 bases from J; junction bases outside gene matches: 7.